This is a list of T cell receptor beta chains from one sample in a study of blood T cell repertoires in COVID-19. Only in-frame clones appear in the TCRdb table, and some are missing; sequencing was by immunoSEQ multiplex PCR. The sample holds fewer than 100,000 clones; about 86% are singletons and the top ten take more than 15%. Sequences were obtained from peripheral blood. The source of these receptors is a man aged 80 or over in a cohort sampled during active COVID-19. Both conserved end residues are part of each CDR3. D genes are given only for firm matches. Only some rows state a clone size, as once, few, many or a class for expanded clones.

d_gene: -; j_gene: TRBJ2-6; abundance: -; v_gene: TRBV5-4; len: 15; CDR3aa: CASSLGDSGANVLTF; CDR3nt: TGTGCCAGCAGCCTCGGGGACTCTGGGGCCAACGTCCTGACTTTC
d_gene: TRBD1; j_gene: TRBJ1-3; abundance: -; v_gene: TRBV4-2; len: 18; CDR3aa: CASSQAGQGSAYGNTIYF; CDR3nt: TGTGCCAGCAGCCAGGCGGGACAGGGCAGCGCTTATGGAAACACCATATATTTT
d_gene: TRBD1; j_gene: TRBJ1-2; abundance: -; v_gene: TRBV29-1; len: 13; CDR3aa: CSVPEQGSYGYTF; CDR3nt: TGCAGCGTTCCGGAACAGGGGAGCTATGGCTACACCTTC
d_gene: TRBD1; j_gene: TRBJ1-5; abundance: -; v_gene: TRBV15; len: 18; CDR3aa: CATSRPHIWDRGPQPQHF; CDR3nt: TGTGCCACCAGCAGACCTCACATATGGGACAGGGGGCCTCAGCCCCAGCATTTT
d_gene: TRBD2; j_gene: TRBJ2-1; abundance: once; v_gene: TRBV19; len: 13; CDR3aa: CASSMGGSDEQFF; CDR3nt: TGTGCCAGTAGTATGGGCGGGAGCGATGAGCAGTTCTTC
d_gene: -; j_gene: TRBJ1-4; abundance: few; v_gene: TRBV25-1; len: 12; CDR3aa: CASSDDRLMVFF; CDR3nt: TGTGCCAGCAGTGACGACAGGCTAATGGTGTTTTTT
d_gene: -; j_gene: TRBJ1-6; abundance: few; v_gene: TRBV6-5; len: 14; CDR3aa: CASSPVWGDSPLHF; CDR3nt: TGTGCCAGCAGTCCCGTTTGGGGGGATTCACCCCTCCACTTT
d_gene: TRBD2; j_gene: TRBJ2-1; abundance: -; v_gene: TRBV18; len: 17; CDR3aa: CASSPPFLAGIYNEQFF; CDR3nt: TGTGCCAGCTCACCACCGTTTCTAGCGGGGATCTACAATGAGCAGTTCTTC
d_gene: -; j_gene: TRBJ1-2; abundance: -; v_gene: TRBV20-1; len: 13; CDR3aa: CSASGDGGYGYTF; CDR3nt: TGCAGTGCCAGTGGGGACGGGGGCTATGGCTACACCTTC
d_gene: -; j_gene: TRBJ1-3; abundance: -; v_gene: TRBV3-1/TRBV3-2; len: 15; CDR3aa: CASSPLLSSGNTIYF; CDR3nt: TGTGCCAGCAGCCCCCTATTATCCTCTGGAAACACCATATATTTT
d_gene: TRBD1; j_gene: TRBJ1-6; abundance: -; v_gene: TRBV7-2; len: 15; CDR3aa: CASRSGQGYNSPLHF; CDR3nt: TGTGCCAGCAGATCGGGACAGGGCTATAATTCACCCCTCCACTTT
d_gene: TRBD1; j_gene: TRBJ1-4; abundance: -; v_gene: TRBV29-1; len: 13; CDR3aa: CSSSGQVYEKLFF; CDR3nt: TGCAGCTCGTCGGGACAGGTATATGAAAAACTGTTTTTT
d_gene: TRBD1; j_gene: TRBJ1-2; abundance: -; v_gene: TRBV7-6; len: 15; CDR3aa: CASSPGTGDRYGYTF; CDR3nt: TGTGCCAGCAGCCCGGGGACAGGGGACCGCTATGGCTACACCTTC
d_gene: -; j_gene: TRBJ1-2; abundance: -; v_gene: TRBV6-7; len: 15; CDR3aa: CASSYTSRRGYGYTF; CDR3nt: TGTGCCAGCAGTTACACCTCTAGGAGGGGCTATGGCTACACCTTC
d_gene: -; j_gene: TRBJ2-1; abundance: -; v_gene: TRBV6-2/TRBV6-3; len: 14; CDR3aa: CASSYASQDNEQFF; CDR3nt: TGTGCCAGCAGTTACGCTAGCCAGGACAATGAGCAGTTCTTC
d_gene: TRBD2; j_gene: TRBJ2-2; abundance: -; v_gene: TRBV6-2/TRBV6-3; len: 16; CDR3aa: CASSDRGGSSTGELFF; CDR3nt: TGTGCCAGCAGTGACCGCGGGGGTAGCAGCACCGGGGAGCTGTTTTTT
d_gene: TRBD1; j_gene: TRBJ1-3; abundance: -; v_gene: TRBV6-1; len: 19; CDR3aa: CASSEWETGVTWSGNTIYF; CDR3nt: TGTGCCAGCAGTGAATGGGAGACAGGGGTTACTTGGTCTGGAAACACCATATATTTT
d_gene: TRBD1; j_gene: TRBJ1-2; abundance: -; v_gene: TRBV4-3; len: 17; CDR3aa: CASSQDLGDRGRGGYTF; CDR3nt: TGCGCCAGCAGCCAAGATTTGGGGGACAGGGGCCGAGGTGGCTACACCTTC
d_gene: TRBD1; j_gene: TRBJ2-6; abundance: -; v_gene: TRBV27; len: 18; CDR3aa: CASSLFGQGAYGANVLTF; CDR3nt: TGTGCCAGCAGTTTATTTGGACAGGGGGCCTATGGGGCCAACGTCCTGACTTTC
d_gene: -; j_gene: TRBJ2-5; abundance: -; v_gene: TRBV2; len: 15; CDR3aa: CASSEAHSGGETQYF; CDR3nt: TGTGCCAGCAGTGAAGCTCACTCAGGGGGGGAGACCCAGTACTTC
d_gene: TRBD1; j_gene: TRBJ2-5; abundance: -; v_gene: TRBV2; len: 13; CDR3aa: CASSLDRDQAQYF; CDR3nt: TGTGCCAGCAGCCTAGACAGGGACCAGGCCCAGTACTTC
d_gene: TRBD1; j_gene: TRBJ2-1; abundance: -; v_gene: TRBV3-1/TRBV3-2; len: 14; CDR3aa: CASSPWDRHNEQFF; CDR3nt: TGTGCCAGCAGCCCCTGGGACAGACACAATGAGCAGTTCTTC
d_gene: -; j_gene: TRBJ2-4; abundance: -; v_gene: TRBV3-1/TRBV3-2; len: 15; CDR3aa: CASSLRAGTKNIQYF; CDR3nt: TGTGCCAGCAGCCTCAGGGCAGGGACCAAAAACATTCAGTACTTC